The rows below give T cell receptor beta chains drawn from one sample of a study of cytomegalovirus exposure and HLA in healthy donors. The protocol was immunoSEQ multiplex PCR, while the TCRdb copy is restricted to in-frame clones and leaves out a portion. The data contain some 110,000 clones, over 70% of them singletons. The sample comprised PBMCs. These receptors were taken from a boy between 5 and 17 years old in good health and CMV-seronegative. CDR3s include the opening cysteine and the closing phenylalanine or tryptophan. Fields, in order: clone size, J gene, V gene, D gene, CDR3 DNA, CDR3 protein. D genes are given only for firm matches. Size tells how often a clone was seen (once, few, many) or the class of an expanded clone, and some rows leave it out.

>-|TRBJ1-1|TRBV11-3|-
TGTGCCAGCAGCTTAGGGGTCAGGGTCAACACTGAAGCTTTCTTT
CASSLGVRVNTEAFF
>-|TRBJ1-2|TRBV28|TRBD1
TGTGCCAGCAGTTCTGGAGGGACAGGGGTGGACTATGGCTACACCTTC
CASSSGGTGVDYGYTF
>-|TRBJ2-3|TRBV28|TRBD2
TGTGCCAGCAGTTTGGCGACTAGCAGCGATACGCAGTATTTT
CASSLATSSDTQYF
>-|TRBJ2-3|TRBV28|-
TGTGCCAGCGGTAGGGCCTCTAGCGGCACAGATACGCAGTATTTT
CASGRASSGTDTQYF
>few|TRBJ2-1|TRBV4-2|TRBD2
TGTGCCAGCAGCGAAACTAGCGGGAGTTACAATGAGCAGTTCTTC
CASSETSGSYNEQFF
>-|TRBJ2-7|TRBV7-2|TRBD1
TGTGCCAGCCGGGACAGGGCCTACGAGCAGTACTTC
CASRDRAYEQYF
>-|TRBJ2-7|TRBV2|-
TGTGCCAGCAGTCCTACCACCAATGGAGACTTC
CASSPTTNGDF
>-|TRBJ1-2|TRBV5-1|-
TGCGCCAGCAGCTTGGAGCGGGGGGCGGACTATGGCTACACCTTC
CASSLERGADYGYTF
>-|TRBJ1-5|TRBV18|TRBD1
TGTGCCAGCTCACCACAACAGGGGGAGCCCCAGCATTTT
CASSPQQGEPQHF
>-|TRBJ2-3|TRBV7-3|-
TGTGCCAGCAGCTTAACTAGCGTCTCTAGCACAGATACGCAGTATTTT
CASSLTSVSSTDTQYF
>-|TRBJ2-3|TRBV29-1|TRBD2
TGCAGCGTCGCCGGACTAGCGGGACTTTCCACAGATACGCAGTATTTT
CSVAGLAGLSTDTQYF
>once|TRBJ1-6|TRBV4-3|TRBD1
TGCGCCAGCAGCCAGACGGACAGGGATAATTCACCCCTCCACTTT
CASSQTDRDNSPLHF
>-|TRBJ2-1|TRBV7-2|TRBD2
TGTGCCAGCAGCGATGGGGGAGGGTACAATGAGCAGTTCTTC
CASSDGGGYNEQFF
>-|TRBJ2-1|TRBV6-1|-
TGTGCCAGCAGTGAAGCAATGGAGTCCTACAATGAGCAGTTCTTC
CASSEAMESYNEQFF
>-|TRBJ2-7|TRBV9|TRBD1
TGTGCCAGCAGCCCTCGGACAGGGAGCTCCTACGAGCAGTACTTC
CASSPRTGSSYEQYF
>-|TRBJ2-2|TRBV7-3|TRBD1
TGTGCCAGCAGCTTAATGGGGACAGGGGGAATCGGGGAGCTGTTTTTT
CASSLMGTGGIGELFF
>-|TRBJ1-2|TRBV30|-
TGTGCCTGGGCTCCTTCTGGGCTTGGCTACACCTTC
CAWAPSGLGYTF
>-|TRBJ2-7|TRBV7-8|-
TGTGCCAGCAGCGACCGGGACATGACCTACGAGCAGTACTTC
CASSDRDMTYEQYF
>-|TRBJ1-1|TRBV7-3|-
TGTGCCAGCAGCTTACGACAGAACACTGAAGCTTTCTTT
CASSLRQNTEAFF
>-|TRBJ1-1|TRBV6-5|TRBD1
TGTGCCAGCAGACGCAGGACAGGTGTCCACACTGAAGCTTTCTTT
CASRRRTGVHTEAFF
>-|TRBJ1-2|TRBV12-5|-
TGTGCTAGTGGTTTGGAACCCGGGACAGGCTACACCTTC
CASGLEPGTGYTF
>-|TRBJ2-3|TRBV7-8|-
TGTGCCAGCGGCACCGATCGGGAGACCCCAGATACGCAGTATTTT
CASGTDRETPDTQYF
>-|TRBJ2-7|TRBV5-6|TRBD1
TGTGCCAGCAGCTACAACCAGGGACAGGGGCAGTACTTC
CASSYNQGQGQYF
>-|TRBJ2-1|TRBV11-2|TRBD2
TGTGCCAGCATCCCGGGGAGTAGCGGGGTCTACAATGAGCAGTTCTTC
CASIPGSSGVYNEQFF
>-|TRBJ2-7|TRBV6-5|TRBD2
TGTGCCAGCAGGCCAGGACTAGCGGGACAATACGAGCAGTACTTC
CASRPGLAGQYEQYF
>-|TRBJ2-1|TRBV28|-
TGTGCCAGCAGCGGGAGCCTTTACAATGAGCAGTTCTTC
CASSGSLYNEQFF
>-|TRBJ1-1|TRBV5-6|TRBD1
TGTGCCAGCAGCAGGGACAGGGAAAGGGTGAACACTGAAGCTTTCTTT
CASSRDRERVNTEAFF
>-|TRBJ2-1|TRBV2|-
TGTGCCAGCAGTGACCCGGCTAGCCGGTATGAGCAGTTCTTC
CASSDPASRYEQFF
>-|TRBJ2-7|TRBV7-2|-
TGTGCCAGCAGCCCGATCGGCAGGGCGATTGGAGAGCAGTACTTC
CASSPIGRAIGEQYF
>-|TRBJ1-5|TRBV19|-
TGTGCCAGTAGTATAGTGGGCAGATTGATTCAGCCCCAGCATTTT
CASSIVGRLIQPQHF
>-|TRBJ1-4|TRBV5-6|TRBD1
TGTGCCAGCAGTTATGACAGGGAATTTCGCGAAAAACTGTTTTTT
CASSYDREFREKLFF
>-|TRBJ2-7|TRBV4-3|TRBD1
TGCGCCAGCAGCCAAGGGACAGGGCCTGCCTACGAGCAGTACTTC
CASSQGTGPAYEQYF